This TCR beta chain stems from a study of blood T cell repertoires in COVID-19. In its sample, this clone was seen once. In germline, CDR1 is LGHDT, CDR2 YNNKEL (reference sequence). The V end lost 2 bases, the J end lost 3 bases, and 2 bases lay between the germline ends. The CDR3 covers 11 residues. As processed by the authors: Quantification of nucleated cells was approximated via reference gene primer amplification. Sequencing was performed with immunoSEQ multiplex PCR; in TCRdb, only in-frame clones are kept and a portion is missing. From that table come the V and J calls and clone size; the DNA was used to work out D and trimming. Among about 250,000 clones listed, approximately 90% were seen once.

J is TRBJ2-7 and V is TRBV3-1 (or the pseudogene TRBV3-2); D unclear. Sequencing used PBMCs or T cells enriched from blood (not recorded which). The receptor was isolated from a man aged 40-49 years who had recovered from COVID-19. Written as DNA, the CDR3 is TGTGCCAGCAGCCAATACTACGAGCAGTACTTC. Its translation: CASSQYYEQYF.